A single T cell receptor (beta chain) is shown here with its context. The antigen remains unidentified. The study based diagnoses on clinical symptoms, serum thyroxine and TRAb, thyroid ultrasound and orbital computed tomography. The data were obtained in a study of T cells in Graves' hyperthyroidism and ophthalmopathy. Study-wide results and caveats: Stable hyperthyroidism and ophthalmopathy were separated using 13 V-J signatures. Most clonotypes expanded in the thyroid (above 0.001) were also present in blood.

From RNA transcripts, TCR beta CDR3 regions were amplified. A first-round RT-PCR of the TCR CDR3 used the HTBI primer set. One entry per CDR3 protein results from TCRdb running MiXCR on the multiplex PCR reads. This sample has 490,000 or so distinct CDR3 sequences, with less than 20% found just once. The receptor's source is a man in his forties with Graves' ophthalmopathy. The sequenced sample consisted of blood.

The CDR3 region is CASRQGVNTEAFF. The CDR3 DNA is TGTGCCAGCAGACAGGGGGTCAACACTGAAGCTTTCTTT. V gene TRBV6-4 combines with J gene TRBJ1-1, with TRBD1 matching over 8 bases. CDR1 and CDR2 from the germline V gene are MRHNA and SNTAGT. The CDR3 loop spans 13 amino acids. Losses at the gene ends were 6 bases for V and 2 bases for J; bases not matched to a gene: 2.